The 31 T cell receptor beta chains given below trace back to one sample, sequenced in a study of CD8+CD57+ T cells in acquired aplastic anemia. Selection for sequencing was limited to patients who had shown CD8+CD57+ cell expansion by flow cytometry. The study profiled TCR beta VDJ and CDR3 using genomic DNA as template. TCRdb reanalysed the reads using MiXCR and keeps one entry per CDR3 protein. Of about 200,000 distinct CDR3 sequences in the sample, roughly 53% are singletons; the top ten hold around 20%. The sequencing input was sorted CD4+, CD8+, or CD8+CD57+ T cells (not recorded which) from PBMCs. These receptors all come from a human donor with aplastic anemia.

This clonotype was picked up many times. CDR3 nucleotide sequence: TGTGCCAGCAGGGACAGGGACAATCAGCCCCAGCATTTT. As protein: CASRDRDNQPQHF. The J gene is TRBJ1-5, the V gene TRBV2, with 8 positions matching TRBD1. Germline-derived CDR1 and CDR2 are SNHLY and FYNNEI. The V and J ends lost 6 bases and 3 bases, in that order; junction bases with no gene match: 1. The CDR3 loop spans 13 amino acids.

Concerning this clonotype: The junction shows a germline mismatch at one end, possibly a read error. The chain links TRBV10-3 to TRBJ2-3; D gene uncertain. Germline-derived CDR1 and CDR2 are ENHRY and SYGVKD. This CDR3 spans 16 amino acids. The CDR3 here is CASSQTGLVGTDTQYF. CDR3 DNA sequence: TGTGCCAGCAGTCAAACGGGCCTCGTCGGAACAGATACGCAGTATTTT.

CDR3 sequence reads: CASAVGNTEAFF. The CDR3 nucleotides are TGTGCCAGCGCCGTGGGGAACACTGAAGCTTTCTTT. The rearrangement joins TRBV2 to TRBJ1-1, with D uncertain. Germline V gene lookup returns CDR1 SNHLY and CDR2 FYNNEI. There are 12 residues in the CDR3. V gave up 8 bases and J gave up 1 base, with 8 bases separating them.

The V call is TRBV7-8, the J call TRBJ2-7; 9 nucleotides align to TRBD2. V gave up 3 bases and J gave up 7 bases; unmatched junction bases: 4. Germline loops: CDR1 SGHVS, CDR2 FQNEAQ. CDR3 size: 13 residues. CDR3 region: CASSLAGGEEQYF. CDR3 DNA sequence: TGTGCCAGCAGCTTGGCGGGGGGGGAAGAGCAGTACTTC.

The chain combines TRBV6-5 with TRBJ1-2, with TRBD1 matching over 8 bases. V shed 2 bases and J 3 bases; nucleotides not matched to a gene: 8. The germline CDR1 and CDR2 sequences are MNHEY and SVGAGI. The CDR3 runs to 16 residues. The DNA for the CDR3 is TGTGCCAGCAGTTACCCGAGGGCGACAGGGGACTATGGCTACACCTTC. As protein: CASSYPRATGDYGYTF.

Notes on this clonotype: One base away lies a much larger clone, so this may be a sequencing read error. In DNA, the CDR3 is TGCGCCAGCAGCTTGAACGGTCAAGAGACCCGGTACTTC. Protein sequence: CASSLNGQETRYF. The chain joins TRBV5-1 to TRBJ2-5; D gene uncertain. The CDR3 runs to 13 residues. In germline, CDR1 is SGHRS, CDR2 YFSETQ.

The J gene is TRBJ1-2, the V gene TRBV3-1; 9 bases are shared with TRBD1. Looked up from germline, CDR1 is LGHDT and CDR2 is YNNKEL (reference sequence). V trimming: 3 bases; J trimming: 4 bases; junction bases outside the gene matches: 6. The CDR3 is 15 amino acids. This chain's CDR3 is CASSQPGTGFYGYTF. The CDR3 DNA sequence: TGTGCCAGCAGCCAGCCCGGGACAGGGTTCTATGGCTACACCTTC.

V and J are TRBV19 and TRBJ1-3, with unresolved D. Germline V CDR1 and CDR2: LNHDA, SQIVND (reference sequence). The CDR3 covers 14 residues. Trimming took 3 bases from V and 7 from J, leaving 13 bases between them. CDR3 coding DNA: TGTGCCAGTAGTATTTGGGGTTTGGAGAACACCATATATTTT. Its protein product is CASSIWGLENTIYF.

Regarding this clonotype: This may be a read error: a much more frequent sequence differs by one nucleotide. The chain joins TRBV7-2 to TRBJ2-7; TRBD1 might be the D (6 bases). The CDR3 contains 13 residues. Germline V gene data show CDR1 as SGHTA and CDR2 as FQGNSA. V was shortened by 5 bases and J by 3 bases, with 11 bases between the two germline ends. CDR3 nucleotide sequence: TGTGCCAGCAGCCCAATCAGGGGCTACGAGCAGTACTTC. It yields the protein CASSPIRGYEQYF.

The chain employs TRBV7-9 and TRBJ1-1, with D unresolved. Germline V gene sequence: CDR1 SEHNR, CDR2 FQNEAQ (reference sequence). Trimming removed 4 bases at V and 5 bases at J, with 2 bases between. This CDR3 is built from 10 residues. Here the CDR3 reads CASSSTEAFF. DNA for the CDR3: TGTGCCAGCAGCTCAACTGAAGCTTTCTTT. Full variable domain (remainder filled in from reference TRBV7-9 and TRBJ1-1): DTGVSQNPRHKITKRGQNVTFRCDPISEHNRLYWYRQTLGQGPEFLTYFQNEAQLEKSRLLSDRFSAERPKGSFSTLEIQRTEQGDSAMYLCASSSTEAFFGQGTRLTVV.

The chain combines TRBV24-1 with TRBJ1-1; tentative D call: TRBD1 (6 bases). From germline, CDR1 is KGHDR and CDR2 SFDVKD. The ends were cut back, 5 bases at V and 8 bases at J, with 14 bases in the middle. The CDR3 is made up of 13 amino acids. For the CDR3, the DNA is TGTGCCACCAGTGGTGTACAGGGTGGGGAAGCTTTCTTT. It yields the protein CATSGVQGGEAFF.

V and J are TRBV10-3 and TRBJ2-7; TRBD1 matches at 8 bases. With V trimmed by 2 bases and J by 9 bases, 6 bases remained unmatched. Per the germline V gene, CDR1 is ENHRY and CDR2 is SYGVKD. CDR3 length: 13 amino acids. CDR3 region: CAISEDRGNGQYF. The CDR3 DNA reads TGTGCCATCAGTGAGGACAGGGGAAATGGGCAGTACTTC.

This clonotype was picked up many times. The chain links TRBV10-3 to TRBJ2-6, with D tentatively TRBD2 (7 bases). V was clipped by 0 bases and J by 4 bases, with 13 bases between them. This CDR3 spans 17 amino acids. Germline V gene data show CDR1 as ENHRY and CDR2 as SYGVKD. In nucleotides, the CDR3 is TGTGCCATCAGTGAGTCTCGGGGGGCGACGGGGGCCAACGTCCTGACTTTC. Protein sequence: CAISESRGATGANVLTF.

This clonotype showed up many times. V usage is TRBV5-6 and J usage is TRBJ2-2; D remains unclear. The CDR3 extends over 16 amino acids. Germline V gene sequence: CDR1 SGHDT, CDR2 YYEEEE. V was trimmed by 2 bases and J by 6 bases, leaving 17 bases between them. CDR3 loop: CASSLITASRPGELFF. The CDR3, as DNA: TGTGCCAGCAGCTTAATTACGGCCTCACGGCCCGGGGAGCTGTTTTTT.

This clonotype was seen more than once but under ten times. The V gene is TRBV29-1, the J gene TRBJ2-5; D gene ambiguous. The CDR3 sequence is 10 residues long. Germline V gives CDR1 SQVTM, CDR2 ANQGSEA. Trimming removed 4 bases from V and 5 bases from J, with 5 bases in between. The CDR3 loop is CSVATETQYF. CDR3 coding DNA: TGCAGCGTTGCCACGGAGACCCAGTACTTC.

Remarks on this clonotype: At one end, the junction sequence differs from germline, possibly due to a read error. The chain employs TRBV6-6 and TRBJ1-2, with TRBD1 matching over 9 bases. This CDR3 comprises 16 residues. The V gene's germline CDR1 is MNHNY and CDR2 SVGAGI (reference sequence). This chain's CDR3 is CASSYPGTGINYDYTF. CDR3 bases: TGTGCCAGCAGTTACCCCGGGACAGGGATTAACTATGACTACACCTTC.

V gene TRBV20-1 combines with J gene TRBJ2-1, with 8 bases that match TRBD2. This CDR3 region has 16 residues. V was clipped by 2 bases and J by 0 bases; unmatched bases: 6. The germline gives CDR1 DFQATT, CDR2 SNEGSKA (reference sequence). This CDR3 is CSARRQAGASYNEQFF. The CDR3, as DNA: TGCAGTGCTAGACGTCAAGCGGGGGCCTCCTACAATGAGCAGTTCTTC.

V is TRBV4-3 and J is TRBJ1-6; unclear D gene. The germline V and J ends were trimmed by 1 base and 1 base, with 5 bases remaining between them. Germline V gene lookup returns CDR1 LGHNA and CDR2 YSLEER. The CDR3 has 15 residues. In DNA, the CDR3 is TGCGCCAGCAGCCAAGTGGGGTCCTATAATTCACCCCTCCACTTT. Encoded protein: CASSQVGSYNSPLHF.

This clonotype was seen at least ten times. This sequence joins TRBV27 and TRBJ1-2, with D unclear. Per germline, CDR1 MNHEY and CDR2 SMNVEV (reference sequence). V gave up 5 bases and J gave up 2 bases, with 6 bases separating them. CDR3 length: 12 amino acids. The CDR3 loop is CASSPWNYGYTF. The CDR3 DNA reads as TGTGCCAGCAGTCCCTGGAACTATGGCTACACCTTC.

This clonotype was counted many times. The chain carries TRBV10-3 and TRBJ1-2; no definite D call. The V end lost 0 bases, the J end lost 13 bases, and 12 bases lay between the germline ends. Germline CDR1 ENHRY, CDR2 SYGVKD. CDR3 size: 12 residues. The CDR3 here is CAISESNTRPTF. In DNA form, the CDR3 reads TGTGCCATCAGTGAGTCGAACACCAGGCCCACCTTC.

The CDR3 region has the DNA TGTGCCAGTAGTCAACAGGGAGGAGAGTACGAGCAGTACTTC. It translates to CASSQQGGEYEQYF. The chain recombines TRBV19 with TRBJ2-7; D assignment may be TRBD1 or TRBD2 (6 bases each). Trimming removed 5 bases from V and 4 bases from J, with 15 bases in between. The length of the CDR3 is 14 residues. Germline CDR1 is LNHDA and CDR2 is SQIVND (reference sequence).

This clonotype was counted many times. The rearrangement links TRBV3-1 to TRBJ2-7, with D uncertain. Trimming removed 3 bases at V and 2 bases at J, with 5 bases between. The CDR3 runs 12 residues. Germline CDR1 is LGHDT and CDR2 is YNNKEL (reference sequence). CDR3 nucleotides: TGTGCCAGCAGCCATACCCCCTACGAGCAGTACTTC. Residues: CASSHTPYEQYF.

In this sample, this clonotype turned up a few times. This chain links TRBV6-6 with TRBJ2-3, with a possible D match to TRBD2 (5 bases). CDR1 and CDR2 (germline): MNHNY, SVGAGI (reference sequence). The length of the CDR3 is 14 residues. The V end lost 0 bases, the J end lost 4 bases, and 8 bases lay between the germline ends. CDR3 nucleotides: TGTGCCAGCAGTTACTCGACGGACTCAGATACGCAGTATTTT. This encodes CASSYSTDSDTQYF.

There are many counts of this clonotype. The V gene is TRBV12-3 or TRBV12-4, the J gene TRBJ1-2; TRBD1 is a possible D gene (5 bases). This CDR3 contains 12 residues. V shed 10 bases and J shed 8 bases, with 17 bases lying between them. Here the CDR3 reads CATYDSARGYTF. DNA for the CDR3: TGTGCCACCTACGACAGCGCGAGAGGCTACACCTTC.

This clonotype has ten or more counts. The chain combines TRBV5-6 with TRBJ1-1; D perhaps matches TRBD1 (6 bases). Germline V CDR1 and CDR2: SGHDT, YYEEEE. Trimming removed 1 base at V and 9 bases at J, with 13 bases between. This CDR3 contains 13 residues. CDR3 DNA: TGTGCCAGCAGCTTGTGGGAGCAGGGGAAAGCTTTCTTT. Protein product: CASSLWEQGKAFF.

Ten or more counts support this clonotype. V gene TRBV20-1 combines with J gene TRBJ2-7; 9 bases align to TRBD1. V dropped 0 bases and J dropped 6; count of bases not matched to a gene: 15. The CDR3 is 17 residues long. In germline, CDR1 is DFQATT, CDR2 SNEGSKA (reference sequence). The CDR3 spells CSARDRDRASSLSEQYF. The CDR3 bases are TGCAGTGCTAGAGATAGGGACAGGGCTTCTAGTCTCTCCGAGCAGTACTTC.

The V and J genes are TRBV15 and TRBJ1-5; the D is unclear. The CDR3 covers 14 residues. CDR1 is LNHNV, CDR2 YYDKDF, per germline (reference sequence). With 2 bases removed from V and 0 bases from J, the gap between germline ends came to 5 bases. CDR3 amino acids: CATSRIHSNQPQHF. The CDR3 DNA reads as TGTGCCACCAGCAGAATACATAGCAATCAGCCCCAGCATTTT. Together with reference TRBV15 and TRBJ1-5, the CDR3 gives the full variable domain: DAMVIQNPRYQVTQFGKPVTLSCSQTLNHNVMYWYQQKSSQAPKLLFHYYDKDFNNEADTPDNFQSRRPNTSFCFLDIRSPGLGDTAMYLCATSRIHSNQPQHFGDGTRLSIL.

This clonotype was counted at least ten times. The rearrangement joins TRBV7-9 to TRBJ1-2; D remains unclear. CDR1 is SEHNR, CDR2 FQNEAQ, per germline (reference sequence). Trimming removed 3 bases at V and 4 bases at J, with 12 bases between. CDR3 length: 14 residues. The CDR3 reads CASSFVSSSYGYTF. The DNA for the CDR3 is TGTGCCAGCAGCTTCGTGTCCTCCTCCTATGGCTACACCTTC.

This clonotype was found once. This rearrangement joins TRBV24-1 to TRBJ2-3, with 8 bases lining up with TRBD2. Germline V lookup: CDR1 KGHDR, CDR2 SFDVKD. This CDR3 spans 14 amino acids. After removal of 6 bases from V and 4 bases from J, the junction contained 5 bases not matched to a gene. The DNA of the CDR3 is TGTGCCACCAGTAGCGGGAGCATCCCAGATACGCAGTATTTT. It is translated as CATSSGSIPDTQYF.

This clonotype was counted at least ten times. The chain joins TRBV29-1 to TRBJ2-5; D remains ambiguous. The CDR3 consists of 13 residues. CDR1 is SQVTM, CDR2 ANQGSEA, per germline. The ends were cut back, 8 bases at V and 4 bases at J, with 17 bases in the middle. The CDR3 loop is CSHSSLVGETQYF. The CDR3 DNA reads as TGCAGCCATAGTTCCCTAGTAGGAGAGACCCAGTACTTC. The full variable domain, its missing parts supplied by reference TRBV29-1 and TRBJ2-5, is SAVISQKPSRDICQRGTSLTIQCQVDSQVTMMFWYRQQPGQSLTLIATANQGSEATYESGFVIDKFPISRPNLTFSTLTVSNMSPEDSSIYLCSHSSLVGETQYFGPGTRLLVL.

This clonotype was seen once. In this CDR3 the conserved last residue, phenylalanine or tryptophan, is missing, so a read error is likely. No DNA is shown, since the ends of the CDR3 on it are uncertain; the CDR3 is the one TCRdb lists. V usage is TRBV7-2 and J usage is TRBJ2-2; TRBD1 is the table's D call and was not checked against the DNA. Germline values: CDR1 SGHTA, CDR2 FQGNSA. Inclusive of both ends, the CDR3 amounts to 9 amino acids. The CDR3 spells CASSLQVAS.